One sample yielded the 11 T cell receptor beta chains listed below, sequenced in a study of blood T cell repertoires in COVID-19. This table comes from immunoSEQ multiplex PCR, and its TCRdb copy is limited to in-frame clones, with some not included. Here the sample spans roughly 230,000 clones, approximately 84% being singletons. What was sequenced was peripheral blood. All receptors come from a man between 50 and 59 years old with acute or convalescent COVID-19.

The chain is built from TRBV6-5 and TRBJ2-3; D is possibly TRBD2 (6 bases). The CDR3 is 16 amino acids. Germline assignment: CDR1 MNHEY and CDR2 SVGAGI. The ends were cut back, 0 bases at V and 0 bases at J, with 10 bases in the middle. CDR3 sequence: CASSYSIRGSTDTQYF. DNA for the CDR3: TGTGCCAGCAGTTACTCGATTCGGGGGAGCACAGATACGCAGTATTTT.

This CDR3 is CASSLAPGLSEAFF. DNA of the CDR3: TGCGCCAGCAGTCTGGCCCCCGGACTTTCTGAAGCTTTCTTT. V and J are TRBV5-1 and TRBJ1-1, with D uncertain. CDR3 length: 14 residues. Per the germline V gene, CDR1 is SGHRS and CDR2 is YFSETQ. The V end was cut by 5 bases, the J end by 6 bases, with 17 bases between.

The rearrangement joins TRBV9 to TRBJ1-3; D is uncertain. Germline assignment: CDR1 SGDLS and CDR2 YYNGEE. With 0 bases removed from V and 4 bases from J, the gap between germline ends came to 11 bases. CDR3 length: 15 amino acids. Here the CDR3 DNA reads TGTGCCAGCAGCGTAGGGGAGGGCGCCGGAAACACCATATATTTT. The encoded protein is CASSVGEGAGNTIYF.

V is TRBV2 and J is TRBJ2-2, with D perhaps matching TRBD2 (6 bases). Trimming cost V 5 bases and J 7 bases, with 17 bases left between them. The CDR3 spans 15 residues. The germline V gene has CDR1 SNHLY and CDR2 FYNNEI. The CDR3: CASSTLTRRDGELFF. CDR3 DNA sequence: TGTGCCAGCAGTACTCTCACTAGGAGGGACGGGGAGCTGTTTTTT.

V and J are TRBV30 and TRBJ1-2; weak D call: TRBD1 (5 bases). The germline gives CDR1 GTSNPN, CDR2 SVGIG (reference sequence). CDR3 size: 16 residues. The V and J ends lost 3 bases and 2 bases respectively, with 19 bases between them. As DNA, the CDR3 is TGTGCCTGGAGGTACCCCCCCAGGGCGGGGAACTATGGCTACACCTTC. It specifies CAWRYPPRAGNYGYTF.

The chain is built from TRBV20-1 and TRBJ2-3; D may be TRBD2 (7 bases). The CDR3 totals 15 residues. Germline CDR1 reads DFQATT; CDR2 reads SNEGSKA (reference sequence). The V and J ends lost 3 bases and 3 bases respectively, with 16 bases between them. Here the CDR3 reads CSASSTGRATDTQYF. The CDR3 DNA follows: TGCAGTGCTAGTTCCACAGGGAGGGCTACAGATACGCAGTATTTT.

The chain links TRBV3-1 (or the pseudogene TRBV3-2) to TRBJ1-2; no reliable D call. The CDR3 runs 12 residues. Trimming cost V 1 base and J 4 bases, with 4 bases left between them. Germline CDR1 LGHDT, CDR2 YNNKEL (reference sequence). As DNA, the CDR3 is TGTGCCAGCAGCCAAGGGCCCTATGGCTACACCTTC. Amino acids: CASSQGPYGYTF.

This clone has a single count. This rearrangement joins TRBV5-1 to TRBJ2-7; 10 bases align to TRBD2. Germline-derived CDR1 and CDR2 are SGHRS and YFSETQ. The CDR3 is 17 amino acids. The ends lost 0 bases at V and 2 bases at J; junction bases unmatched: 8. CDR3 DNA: TGCGCCAGCAGCTTGGCTTTAGCGGGAGGATTTGCCTACGAGCAGTACTTC. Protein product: CASSLALAGGFAYEQYF.

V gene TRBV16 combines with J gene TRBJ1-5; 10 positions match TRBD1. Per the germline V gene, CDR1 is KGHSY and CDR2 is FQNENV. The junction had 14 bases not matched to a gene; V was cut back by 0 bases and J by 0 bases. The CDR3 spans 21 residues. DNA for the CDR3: TGTGCCAGCAGCCAATCCCGGGCCCGGGACAGGGGCAGAAATAGCAATCAGCCCCAGCATTTT. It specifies CASSQSRARDRGRNSNQPQHF.

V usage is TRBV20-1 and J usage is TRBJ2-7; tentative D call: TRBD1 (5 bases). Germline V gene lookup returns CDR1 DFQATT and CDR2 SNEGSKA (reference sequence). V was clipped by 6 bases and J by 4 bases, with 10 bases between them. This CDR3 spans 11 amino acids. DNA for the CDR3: TGCAGTGCGAGCAGGGAATACGAGCAGTACTTC. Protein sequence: CSASREYEQYF.

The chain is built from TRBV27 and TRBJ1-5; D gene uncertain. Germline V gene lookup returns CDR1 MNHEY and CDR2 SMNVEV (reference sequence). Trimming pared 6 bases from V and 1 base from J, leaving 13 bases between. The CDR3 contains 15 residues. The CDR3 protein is CASRRTPGSNQPQHF. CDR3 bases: TGTGCCAGCAGAAGGACGCCGGGGAGCAATCAGCCCCAGCATTTT.